This T cell receptor (beta chain) appears in the sequencing data of a study of blood T cell repertoires in COVID-19. Germline CDR1 reads KGHSY; CDR2 reads FQNENV. Trimming took off 0 bases at V and 3 bases at J, with 15 bases between the two ends. The CDR3 length is 17 residues. Assay: immunoSEQ multiplex PCR; the TCRdb copy retains only in-frame clones and omits some. The repertoire holds some 220,000 clones, with 80% to 95% as singletons. The chain recombines TRBV16 with TRBJ2-1, with D maybe TRBD1 (6 bases). The sequencing input was peripheral blood. The clonotype was recovered from a man aged 30 to 39 with COVID-19, enrolled during active disease. CDR3 in DNA: TGTGCCAGCAGCCAATCAGGGGGACACCACATCTACAATGAGCAGTTCTTC. Translated, it gives CASSQSGGHHIYNEQFF.